This T cell receptor (beta chain) was found in a study of CD4 and CD8 cells across lung adenocarcinoma regions. In the case of this clonotype: The junction departs from germline at one end; a sequencing error may be responsible.

Via MiXCR, TCRdb re-called the PCR reads, giving one row per CDR3 protein. The sample yields under 20,000 distinct CDR3 sequences, 46% seen once. This CDR3 comprises 17 residues. Germline CDR1 is MNHEY and CDR2 is SVGEGT. The patients had localized lung adenocarcinoma, a non-small cell subtype. The TCR was taken from a male donor with lung adenocarcinoma. The CD4 and CD8 labels of this study may be unreliable. Source material: CD4+ T cells from the margin of a lung tumor. V gene TRBV6-2 or TRBV6-3 combines with J gene TRBJ2-3; tentative D call: TRBD1 (6 bases). The CDR3 spells CASRRNSGLGAKDTQYF. Written as DNA, the CDR3 is TGTGCCAGCAGGCGAAACTCGGGGCTGGGGGCCAAAGACACTCAGTACTTT.